The next 21 T cell receptor beta chains were all read from a single sample in a study of CXCR3-negative and CXCR3-positive naive CD8 T cells. Via 5' RACE with UMI labels, TRB cDNA libraries were prepared. For each CDR3 protein, TCRdb gives one entry from its re-call of the 5' RACE reads, without DNA. This sample's table has 5,000 to 5,500 distinct CDR3 sequences. Specimen: naive CXCR3- CD8+ T cells from blood. Stated subset: CD45RO-CCR7+CD27+CD95- naive CD8+ T cells lacking CXCR3 (TNR3-). These receptors were collected from a human donor in good health. Some clones in this sample may be carry-over from other donors' samples.

The V gene is TRBV12-3 or TRBV12-4, the J gene TRBJ2-5; TCRdb selects TRBD2, and the lack of DNA leaves this call unchecked. There are 17 residues in the CDR3. The CDR3 is CASSFARAYSGRETQYF.

The rearrangement uses TRBV3-1 and TRBJ1-1. Germline values: CDR1 LGHDT, CDR2 YNNKEL (reference sequence). There are 15 residues in the CDR3. The CDR3 is CASSQDREDTTEAFF.

The rearrangement links TRBV10-3 to TRBJ1-5. The CDR3 is 12 residues long. CDR1 and CDR2 from the germline V gene are ENHRY and SYGVKD. The chain's CDR3 is CATGTDNQPQHF.

The chain carries TRBV7-9 and TRBJ1-1. CDR3 length: 14 residues. Germline loops: CDR1 SEHNR, CDR2 FQNEAQ (reference sequence). The CDR3 loop reads CASSFERMNTEAFF.

The chain's CDR3 is CASSLGQGAAETQYF. This sequence joins TRBV5-1 and TRBJ2-5; TCRdb indicates TRBD1, and absent DNA this call remains unverified. The CDR3 length is 15 residues. Germline V gives CDR1 SGHRS, CDR2 YFSETQ.

J is TRBJ1-2 and V is TRBV29-1; without DNA, the TCRdb call of TRBD1 cannot be checked. The CDR3 has 14 amino acids. Germline V gene lookup returns CDR1 SQVTM and CDR2 ANQGSEA. CDR3 region: CSVGIGTATYGYTF.

The V and J genes are TRBV29-1 and TRBJ2-1. The CDR3 has 12 amino acids. Per the germline V gene, CDR1 is SQVTM and CDR2 is ANQGSEA. The chain's CDR3 is CSVELWDNEQFF.

V and J are TRBV7-9 and TRBJ2-1. The germline CDR1 and CDR2 sequences are SEHNR and FQNEAQ (reference sequence). The CDR3 is 15 amino acids. The CDR3 reads CASSSSSGLLSEQFF.

This clonotype shows up as medium-sized (0.01 to 0.1%) by frequency. This rearrangement joins TRBV6-2 or TRBV6-3 to TRBJ2-3. Germline assignment: CDR1 MNHEY and CDR2 SVGEGT. The CDR3 spans 15 residues. The chain's CDR3 is CASVRQELSTDTQYF.

Its frequency marks this clonotype as medium-sized. This chain's CDR3 is CASSLLRENTGELFF. This chain connects TRBV7-9 to TRBJ2-2; there is no DNA to check the TCRdb D call of TRBD1. Germline CDR1 SEHNR, CDR2 FQNEAQ (reference sequence). This CDR3 region has 15 residues.

Judged by frequency, this clonotype is medium-sized. CDR3 sequence: CSAGTSSSSYNEQFF. The V and J genes are TRBV29-1 and TRBJ2-1; TCRdb returns TRBD2, unconfirmable since there is no DNA. Germline V CDR1 and CDR2: SQVTM, ANQGSEA. The CDR3 spans 15 residues.

V is TRBV6-5 and J is TRBJ2-5; TCRdb's D gene call, TRBD1, goes unchecked for lack of DNA. This CDR3 is built from 15 residues. The germline CDR1 and CDR2 sequences are MNHEY and SVGAGI. This CDR3 is CASSYSTGIQETQYF.

The chain couples TRBV25-1 to TRBJ2-5; TCRdb's D call of TRBD2 is untestable without DNA. This CDR3 region has 11 residues. Germline V lookup: CDR1 MGHDK, CDR2 SYGVNS. The CDR3 here is CASLAGETQYF.

V gene TRBV29-1 combines with J gene TRBJ2-3; checking the TCRdb D call of TRBD1 is not possible without DNA. Germline CDR1 SQVTM, CDR2 ANQGSEA. The length of the CDR3 is 16 residues. The CDR3 sequence: CSVEWTATDLTDTQYF.

This clonotype is labeled medium-sized (0.01 to 0.1%) based on frequency. The chain couples TRBV21-1 to TRBJ2-6; TCRdb indicates TRBD1, and absent DNA this call remains unverified. TRBV21-1 is a pseudogene segment. The CDR3 length is 15 residues. CDR3 sequence reads: CASSPLVTGANVLTF.

This rearrangement joins TRBV29-1 to TRBJ2-3; the D call from TCRdb, TRBD1, cannot be confirmed without DNA. This CDR3 region has 14 residues. CDR1 SQVTM and CDR2 ANQGSEA come from the germline V gene. The CDR3 sequence: CSGSGTWSTDTQYF.

The rearrangement joins TRBV6-5 to TRBJ2-7; TCRdb returns TRBD2, unconfirmable since there is no DNA. Germline CDR1 MNHEY, CDR2 SVGAGI. The length of the CDR3 is 15 residues. CDR3 protein: CASSYSRLATYEQYF.

V gene TRBV20-1 combines with J gene TRBJ2-5; TCRdb designates TRBD2, a call that cannot be tested without DNA. Germline V gives CDR1 DFQATT, CDR2 SNEGSKA (reference sequence). This CDR3 contains 14 residues. The chain's CDR3 is CSARVRENRETQYF.

The chain couples TRBV10-3 to TRBJ2-5; TCRdb gives TRBD2 as the D gene, but with no DNA this cannot be confirmed. Germline V gene lookup returns CDR1 ENHRY and CDR2 SYGVKD. CDR3 size: 16 residues. This CDR3 is CAISESASGGQETQYF.

V usage is TRBV7-7 and J usage is TRBJ2-5. Germline V CDR1 and CDR2: SSHAT, FNYEAQ (reference sequence). The CDR3 contains 15 residues. Here the CDR3 reads CASSLVLDPRETQYF.

This chain joins TRBV4-1 and TRBJ2-7; TCRdb's D gene call, TRBD1, goes unchecked for lack of DNA. CDR1 MGHRA and CDR2 YSYEKL come from the germline V gene. This CDR3 has 12 amino acids. CDR3 protein: CASGTGPYEQYF.